This T cell receptor beta chain stems from a study of blood T cell repertoires in COVID-19 (dated by TCRdb to the early 2020s). Concerning the study at large: Collaborator samples came from the United States, Italy and Spain and covered acute and convalescent phases of COVID-19. The material from the prospective study consisted of cDNA or gDNA derived from T cells, B-cell-depleted T cells, or PBMCs. Subjects who had been exposed to COVID-19, were actively infected with it, or had recovered from it provided the deeply sampled blood TCRbeta repertoires that made up the dataset. The repertoires were released in a freely available public database meant as a resource for research on the immune response to SARS-CoV-2. Samples came from the ongoing ImmuneRACE study (first 160 participants) plus 1,254 subjects from 6 global collaborators. Nearly every sample came with metadata listing a de-identified subject ID, COVID-19 status, age in years and sex. Where available, HLA class I and class II types were obtained from metadata supplied by the sample provider rather than from assay-based typing. Results the study describes overall, beyond this receptor: The quantity of clinical and demographic metadata differed by source and by participant and was supplied without curation.

The CDR3 measures 13 amino acids from cysteine to phenylalanine. Of all the DNA, just the CDR3 is kept, 39 bases in frame from base 1. V is trimmed back by 8 bases and J by 1 base, and the junction contains 4 bases that no gene match accounts for. The germline V gene (reference sequence) sets CDR1 to LGHDT and CDR2 to YNNKEL. With regard to this clone: The antigen it binds to is not known. Per-base qualities were not stored, and no clone one base away is much larger.

In Seattle, one collaborating source enrolled patients while the infection was active and tracked those patients longitudinally over the course of disease. Each collaborating institution followed its own protocols to collect whole blood in K2EDTA tubes. Collaborator samples were shipped for TCRbeta analysis as frozen whole blood, isolated PBMCs, or DNA extracted from either sample type. TCRbeta CDR3 regions were amplified from genomic DNA using the immunoSEQ Assay, a bias-controlled multiplex PCR. As for the original processing: The number of nucleated cells in each sample was estimated by amplification of reference gene primers within the assay. To quantify the absolute abundance of each unique TCRbeta CDR3 rearrangement, sequence reads were collapsed and filtered. Productive Simpson clonality was computed per sample as the square root of Simpson's diversity index over productive rearrangements. Not all clones reach the TCRdb copy of this immuneACCESS table, which keeps in-frame sequences only. Checked studies attribute under half of the gap to unresolved V genes and leave the rest unexplained. V, J and clone size are those of that table, while D and trimming were read from the DNA. The sample table lists 40,000 to 50,000 clones, approximately 87% of them with a count of one. The ten top clones hold around 2.2% of the sample.

This TCR derives from a woman aged 80 or over with COVID-19, enrolled during active disease. In this chain, TRBV3-1 (or the pseudogene TRBV3-2) is recombined with TRBJ1-2, and 7 junction bases match TRBD1. The sequenced material came from peripheral blood. The bases are TGTGCCAGCCAACAGGGGATTAACTATGGCTACACCTTC. It translates to CASQQGINYGYTF.